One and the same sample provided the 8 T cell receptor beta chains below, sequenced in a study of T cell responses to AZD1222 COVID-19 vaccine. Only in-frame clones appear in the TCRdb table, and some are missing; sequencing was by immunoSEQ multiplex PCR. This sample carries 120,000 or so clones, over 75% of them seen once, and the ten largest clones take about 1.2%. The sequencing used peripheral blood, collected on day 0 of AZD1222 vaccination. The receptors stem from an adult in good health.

CDR3 in amino acids: CASSLMLRKYF. In DNA form, the CDR3 reads TGTGCCAGCAGTTTGATGCTTCGTAAGTACTTC. The genes are TRBV7-8 and TRBJ2-7; D not certain. This CDR3 region has 11 residues. Germline V gives CDR1 SGHVS, CDR2 FQNEAQ. V lost 6 bases and J 11 bases, leaving 14 bases between the germline ends. The full variable domain, its missing parts supplied by reference TRBV7-8 and TRBJ2-7, is GAGVSQSPRYKVAKRGQDVALRCDPISGHVSLFWYQQALGQGPEFLTYFQNEAQLDKSGLPSDRFFAERPEGSVSTLKIQRTQQEDSAVYLCASSLMLRKYFGPGTRLTVT.

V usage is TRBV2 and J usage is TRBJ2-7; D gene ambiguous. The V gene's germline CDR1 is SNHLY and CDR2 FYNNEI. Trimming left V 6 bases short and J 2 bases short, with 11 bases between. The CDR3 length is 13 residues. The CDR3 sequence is CASSLQGAYEQYF. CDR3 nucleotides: TGTGCCAGCAGCCTACAAGGAGCCTACGAGCAGTACTTC.

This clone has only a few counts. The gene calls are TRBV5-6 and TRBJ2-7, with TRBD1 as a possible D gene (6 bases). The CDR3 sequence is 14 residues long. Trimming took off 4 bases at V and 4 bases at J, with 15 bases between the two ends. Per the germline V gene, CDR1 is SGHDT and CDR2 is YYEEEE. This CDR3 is CASSTQGFRYEQYF. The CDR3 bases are TGTGCCAGCAGCACACAGGGATTTAGATACGAGCAGTACTTC.

The CDR3 DNA follows: TGTGCCAGCAGCTTCGGGCTTCGCTCTGGAAACACCATATATTTT. This encodes CASSFGLRSGNTIYF. The chain joins TRBV5-6 to TRBJ1-3; D is uncertain. This CDR3 region has 15 residues. V was pared by 2 bases and J by 0 bases, with 9 bases between. The germline CDR1 and CDR2 sequences are SGHDT and YYEEEE.

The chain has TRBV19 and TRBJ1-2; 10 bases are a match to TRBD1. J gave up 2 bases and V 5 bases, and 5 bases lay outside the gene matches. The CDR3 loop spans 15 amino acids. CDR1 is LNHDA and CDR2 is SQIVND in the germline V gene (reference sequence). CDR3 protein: CASSPPGQGNYGYTF. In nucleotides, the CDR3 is TGTGCCAGTAGTCCTCCGGGACAGGGGAACTATGGCTACACCTTC.

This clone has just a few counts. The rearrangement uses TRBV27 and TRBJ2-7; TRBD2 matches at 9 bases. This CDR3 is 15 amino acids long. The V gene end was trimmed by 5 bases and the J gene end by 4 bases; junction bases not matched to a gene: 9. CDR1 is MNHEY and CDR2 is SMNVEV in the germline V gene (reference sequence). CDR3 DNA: TGTGCCAGCAGTACCCGAGCGGGGGGTACGTACGAGCAGTACTTC. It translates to CASSTRAGGTYEQYF.

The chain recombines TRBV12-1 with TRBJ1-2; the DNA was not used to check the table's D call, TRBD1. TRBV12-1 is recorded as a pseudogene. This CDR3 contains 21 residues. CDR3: CASSLGRIGTGAYKFYYGYTF. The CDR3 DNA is TGTGCCAGCAGCTTAGGTCGCATCGGGACAGGGGCCTATAAGTTCTACTATGGCTACACCTTC.

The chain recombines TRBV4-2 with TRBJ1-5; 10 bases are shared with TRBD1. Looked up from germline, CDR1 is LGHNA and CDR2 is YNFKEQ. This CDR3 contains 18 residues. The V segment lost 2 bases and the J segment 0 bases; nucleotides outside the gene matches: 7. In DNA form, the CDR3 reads TGTGCCAGCAGCCAATTGGGACAGGGGAGCAATAGCAATCAGCCCCAGCATTTT. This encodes CASSQLGQGSNSNQPQHF.